This T cell receptor beta chain stems from a study of human T cells and chemical hapten exposure. Study summary: Weekly scalp doses of diphenylcyclopropenone were given to patients during the roughly 24-week study.

This clonotype was seen only a few times. The antigen is not known. The study's library attached unique molecular identifiers to single cDNA molecules. TCRdb reprocessed the RACE reads via MiXCR and lists one record per CDR3 protein. The repertoire holds around 56,000 distinct CDR3 sequences, with roughly 10% as singletons. Germline trimming cut 10 bases from V and 0 bases from J; bases unmatched to any gene: 7. Germline V CDR1 and CDR2: MGHRA, YSYEKL. The CDR3 is 16 residues long. Whole-study results and caveats: In the PT1 data, expanded TCR counts showed a positive correlation with patch test score. The number of TCRs over 1 in 1000 frequency stayed unchanged after DPC.

Indicated time point: pre-sensitization, week 0. Treatment given: therapeutic diphenylcyclopropenone sensitization with weekly scalp DPC. Sequencing used whole blood, obtained in connection with sensitization to the hapten diphenylcyclopropenone (DPC). The chain has TRBV4-1 and TRBJ2-6; 9 bases map to TRBD1. The receptor was isolated from a middle-aged man with alopecia areata. Some clones in this sample may be carry-over from other donors' samples. The CDR3 region has the DNA TGCGCCATCTCTGGACAGGGGATCTCTGGGGCCAACGTCCTGACTTTC. Residues: CAISGQGISGANVLTF.